Below are 24 T cell receptor beta chains sequenced from a single sample in a study of blood T cell repertoires in COVID-19. Sequencing used immunoSEQ multiplex PCR; TCRdb keeps in-frame clones, though not all of them. The table shows about 180,000 clones, with about nine tenths occurring only once. Sequences were obtained from peripheral blood. These receptors came from a young woman with acute or convalescent COVID-19.

The J gene is TRBJ1-2, the V gene TRBV11-3; perhaps TRBD1 as D (6 bases). Trimming removed 2 bases at V and 5 bases at J, with 12 bases between. The germline V gene encodes CDR1 SGHNT and CDR2 YENEEA. The CDR3 is made up of 14 amino acids. The CDR3 bases are TGTGCCAGCAGCTTACCTGGGGGCGGGTATGGCTACACCTTC. Its protein product is CASSLPGGGYGYTF.

Comments on this clone: A read error may produce the germline difference seen at one junction end. V and J are TRBV7-7 and TRBJ2-5; 8 positions agree with TRBD2. Germline V gene sequence: CDR1 SSHAT, CDR2 FNYEAQ (reference sequence). The CDR3 runs to 16 residues. CDR3 DNA sequence: TGTGCTAGCAGCTTGAGGGGAGCGGGAGTAAGTGAGACCCAGTACTTC. It is translated as CASSLRGAGVSETQYF.

V is TRBV3-1 (or the pseudogene TRBV3-2) and J is TRBJ1-4; D is uncertain. The CDR3 loop spans 11 amino acids. Germline V gene sequence: CDR1 LGHDT, CDR2 YNNKEL (reference sequence). V was trimmed by 0 bases and J by 14 bases, leaving 7 bases between them. CDR3 sequence (DNA): TGTGCCAGCAGCCAAGACTTTATCCTGTTTTTT. Translation gives CASSQDFILFF.

The J gene is TRBJ1-6, the V gene TRBV25-1; 9 positions agree with TRBD1. The CDR3 extends over 14 amino acids. The V gene's germline CDR1 is MGHDK and CDR2 SYGVNS. The trim removed 5 bases at V and 7 bases at J, leaving 3 bases unmatched. The CDR3 DNA reads TGTGCCAGCAGTCGAGGGACAGGGAATTCACCCCTCCACTTT. Translation: CASSRGTGNSPLHF. Based on the CDR3 plus reference TRBV25-1 and TRBJ1-6, the full variable domain is EADIYQTPRYLVIGTGKKITLECSQTMGHDKMYWYQQDPGMELHLIHYSYGVNSTEKGDLSSESTVSRIRTEHFPLTLESARPSHTSQYLCASSRGTGNSPLHFGNGTRLTVT.

The V call is TRBV6-5, the J call TRBJ2-1, with TRBD2 matching over 9 bases. V shed 7 bases, J shed 7 bases, and the junction held 11 bases outside the gene matches. This CDR3 comprises 15 residues. In germline, CDR1 is MNHEY, CDR2 SVGAGI. CDR3 in DNA: TGTGCCAGCAACCACTTAGCGGGAGATGCGAATGAGCAGTTCTTC. It is translated as CASNHLAGDANEQFF.

The chain combines TRBV15 with TRBJ2-1; a possible D gene is TRBD1 (5 bases). Germline CDR1 reads LNHNV; CDR2 reads YYDKDF (reference sequence). Trimming took 1 base from V and 4 from J, leaving 8 bases between them. This CDR3 is 14 amino acids long. CDR3 region: CATSRGQGYNEQFF. CDR3 DNA sequence: TGTGCCACCAGCAGAGGTCAGGGTTACAATGAGCAGTTCTTC.

The gene calls are TRBV24-1 and TRBJ1-1; TRBD1 agrees at 12 bases. With V trimmed by 7 bases and J by 4 bases, 6 bases remained unmatched. The germline V gene encodes CDR1 KGHDR and CDR2 SFDVKD. The CDR3 spans 15 residues. The CDR3 bases are TGTGCCACCAGCGGGACAGGGGGCTCAGGCACTGAAGCTTTCTTT. Translation gives CATSGTGGSGTEAFF.

The rearrangement links TRBV2 to TRBJ2-7; D gene unclear. V lost 8 bases and J 5 bases, leaving 10 bases between the germline ends. Germline-derived CDR1 and CDR2 are SNHLY and FYNNEI. CDR3 size: 11 residues. The CDR3 spells CASSLYHEQYF. DNA of the CDR3: TGTGCCAGCTCACTATACCACGAGCAGTACTTC.

This clone came up once. The chain is built from TRBV28 and TRBJ1-5, with 8 bases that match TRBD1. This CDR3 contains 13 residues. Trimming cost V 7 bases and J 5 bases; bases outside gene matches: 4. Germline V lookup: CDR1 MDHEN, CDR2 SYDVKM. CDR3 DNA: TGTGCCAGCAAAACAGGGGGGCATCAGCCCCAGCATTTT. Its translation is CASKTGGHQPQHF.

J is TRBJ1-2 and V is TRBV3-1 (or the pseudogene TRBV3-2); D is ambiguous. The length of the CDR3 is 12 residues. Germline CDR1 LGHDT, CDR2 YNNKEL (reference sequence). Trimming left V 1 base short and J 7 bases short, with 7 bases between. The CDR3 DNA is TGTGCCAGCAGCCAAGGCCACACTGGCTACACCTTC. Protein product: CASSQGHTGYTF.

The chain joins TRBV9 to TRBJ2-1; 7 bases align to TRBD2. V shed 4 bases, J shed 1 base, and the junction held 5 bases outside the gene matches. The CDR3 has 15 amino acids. Per the germline V gene, CDR1 is SGDLS and CDR2 is YYNGEE. The DNA of the CDR3 is TGTGCCAGCAGCAGAACAGCGGGATCCTACAATGAGCAGTTCTTC. Translating gives CASSRTAGSYNEQFF.

This clone was observed a single time. The chain recombines TRBV18 with TRBJ2-1; TRBD2 is a possible D gene (6 bases). The V end was cut by 5 bases, the J end by 5 bases, with 13 bases between. Germline assignment: CDR1 KGHSH and CDR2 LQKENI. CDR3 length equals 14 residues. The CDR3: CASSRAGSDNEQFF. CDR3 coding DNA: TGTGCCAGCTCAAGAGCGGGCTCTGACAATGAGCAGTTCTTC. The full variable domain, with the rest looked up from reference TRBV18 and TRBJ2-1, is NAGVMQNPRHLVRRRGQEARLRCSPMKGHSHVYWYRQLPEEGLKFMVYLQKENIIDESGMPKERFSAEFPKEGPSILRIQQVVRGDSAAYFCASSRAGSDNEQFFGPGTRLTVL.

The V gene is TRBV7-2, the J gene TRBJ2-7, with a tentative D call TRBD1 (6 bases). Germline CDR1 and CDR2: SGHTA and FQGNSA. Trimming shortened V by 5 bases and J by 1 base, and 6 bases separated the two germline ends. This CDR3 spans 12 amino acids. The CDR3, as DNA: TGTGCCAGCAGCAGGGGGTCCTACGAGCAGTACTTC. This codes for CASSRGSYEQYF.

This sequence joins TRBV27 and TRBJ2-5, with 7 bases matching TRBD1. There are 13 residues in the CDR3. Germline CDR1 reads MNHEY; CDR2 reads SMNVEV (reference sequence). The J segment lost 5 bases and the V segment lost 5 bases, leaving 5 bases of the junction unmatched. CDR3 bases: TGTGCCAGCAGTCCGACACAGGGGGAGACCCAGTACTTC. Amino acid sequence: CASSPTQGETQYF.

This rearrangement joins TRBV6-5 to TRBJ1-3; 10 bases map to TRBD1. In germline, CDR1 is MNHEY, CDR2 SVGAGI. Trimming removed 7 bases from V and 8 bases from J; junction bases left unmatched: 5. The CDR3 covers 13 residues. CDR3 in DNA: TGTGCCAGCATTTGGGACAGGGGAGACACCATATATTTT. It codes for CASIWDRGDTIYF.

The chain has TRBV2 and TRBJ2-5; D perhaps matches TRBD1 (5 bases). The CDR3 is made up of 13 amino acids. Per germline, CDR1 SNHLY and CDR2 FYNNEI. With 7 bases removed from V and 3 bases from J, the gap between germline ends came to 12 bases. Written as DNA, the CDR3 is TGTGCCAGCAACAGAGACAGTAAAGAGACCCAGTACTTC. This codes for CASNRDSKETQYF.

The V call is TRBV6-5, the J call TRBJ2-2, with a tentative D call TRBD2 (5 bases). V lost 7 bases and J lost 4, with 7 bases in between. The CDR3 contains 12 residues. The V gene's germline CDR1 is MNHEY and CDR2 SVGAGI. As DNA, the CDR3 is TGTGCCAGCAACGCGGGCACCGGGGAGCTGTTTTTT. Amino acids: CASNAGTGELFF.

The genes are TRBV5-1 and TRBJ1-3, with no clear D. V was trimmed by 4 bases and J by 1 base, leaving 15 bases between them. The CDR3 runs to 16 residues. Germline assignment: CDR1 SGHRS and CDR2 YFSETQ. The CDR3: CASSPMGPSSGNTIYF. In nucleotides, the CDR3 is TGCGCCAGCAGCCCGATGGGCCCTTCTTCTGGAAACACCATATATTTT.

This chain uses TRBV14 with TRBJ1-1, with 9 bases that match TRBD1. In germline, CDR1 is SGHDN, CDR2 FVKESK. J gave up 10 bases and V 8 bases, and 8 bases lay outside the gene matches. The CDR3 totals 12 residues. The CDR3 DNA reads as TGTGCCAGCGCCGGACAGGGGTTTCCAGCTTTCTTT. Protein: CASAGQGFPAFF.

V gene TRBV28 combines with J gene TRBJ2-3; D not certain. This CDR3 is 13 amino acids long. V dropped 7 bases and J dropped 3 bases, with 11 bases sitting between them. CDR1 is MDHEN, CDR2 SYDVKM, per germline. The CDR3, as DNA: TGTGCCAGCATGAGGCAGAGAACAGATACGCAGTATTTT. Protein: CASMRQRTDTQYF.

V and J are TRBV23-1 and TRBJ2-6; possible D gene TRBD1, 6 bases. TRBV23-1 is marked as an open reading frame, function uncertain. There are 15 residues in the CDR3. Trimming removed 2 bases at V and 4 bases at J, with 9 bases between. CDR3 in DNA: TGCGCCAGCAGTCAAACAGGGTTGGGGGCCAACGTCCTGACTTTC. It codes for CASSQTGLGANVLTF.

The chain has TRBV29-1 and TRBJ2-5; 7 positions match TRBD1. The CDR3 runs 13 residues. Germline values: CDR1 SQVTM, CDR2 ANQGSEA. Trimming took 7 bases from V and 2 from J; bases not matched to a gene: 7. CDR3 region: CSAGQVGQETQYF. The CDR3 DNA sequence: TGCAGCGCCGGACAGGTCGGGCAAGAGACCCAGTACTTC.

The rearrangement links TRBV6-5 to TRBJ2-3, with 8 bases that match TRBD2. The CDR3 is 15 residues long. Per the germline V gene, CDR1 is MNHEY and CDR2 is SVGAGI. Germline trimming cut 6 bases from V and 1 base from J; bases unmatched to any gene: 6. The DNA of the CDR3 is TGTGCCAGCAGCGTAGCGGGATGGGGCACAGATACGCAGTATTTT. Translation gives CASSVAGWGTDTQYF.

In its sample, this clone was seen once. The CDR3 protein is CASSVGLAGVETQYF. CDR3 DNA: TGTGCCAGCAGCGTTGGACTAGCGGGAGTGGAGACCCAGTACTTC. The chain joins TRBV9 to TRBJ2-5; 13 bases fit TRBD2. CDR3 size: 15 residues. J gave up 5 bases and V 2 bases, and 3 bases lay outside the gene matches. The germline V gene has CDR1 SGDLS and CDR2 YYNGEE.